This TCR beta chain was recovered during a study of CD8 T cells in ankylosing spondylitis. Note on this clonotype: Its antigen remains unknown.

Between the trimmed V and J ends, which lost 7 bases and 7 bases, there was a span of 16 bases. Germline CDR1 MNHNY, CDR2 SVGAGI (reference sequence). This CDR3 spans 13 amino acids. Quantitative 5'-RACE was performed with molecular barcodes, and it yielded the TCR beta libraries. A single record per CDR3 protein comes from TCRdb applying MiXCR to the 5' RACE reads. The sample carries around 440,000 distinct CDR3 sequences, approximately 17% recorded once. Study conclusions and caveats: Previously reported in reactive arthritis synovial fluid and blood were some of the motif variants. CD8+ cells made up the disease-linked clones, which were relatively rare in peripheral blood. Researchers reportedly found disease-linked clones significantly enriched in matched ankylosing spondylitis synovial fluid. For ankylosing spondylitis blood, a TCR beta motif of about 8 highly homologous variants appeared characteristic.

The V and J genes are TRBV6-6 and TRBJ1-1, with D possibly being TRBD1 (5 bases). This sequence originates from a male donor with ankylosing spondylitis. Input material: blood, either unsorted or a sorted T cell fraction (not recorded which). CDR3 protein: CASNPGRGNEAFF. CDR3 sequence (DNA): TGTGCCAGCAACCCCGGCCGGGGGAATGAAGCTTTCTTT.